A selection of T cell receptor beta chains follows, all from one sample in a study of blood T cell repertoires in COVID-19. The method was immunoSEQ multiplex PCR; TCRdb's version includes in-frame clones alone and lacks a portion of them. The table shows a few hundred thousand clones, with approximately 89% occurring only once. Sequences were obtained from peripheral blood. The receptors were gathered from a woman in her 70s with COVID-19, enrolled during active disease. The CDR3 runs from the conserved cysteine through the conserved F or W.

cdr3_aa,v_call
CASSLTGYQPQHF,TRBV27
CASSTGSDTEAFF,TRBV18
CATSDPMSGTKKETQYF,TRBV24-1
CASHPPSTINYGYTF,TRBV18
CASSQGGPSDQPQHF,TRBV4-3
CASSEGAGYGYTF,TRBV7-3
CASSQRGQGNTEAFF,TRBV4-1
CATSRDLSYEQYF,TRBV15
CASSPHSNTIYF,TRBV7-9
CASSSATEGEQYF,TRBV18
CASSLGQGSQPQHF,TRBV28
CASSLDNGGSNQPQHF,TRBV7-2
CASSLVGGYYEQYF,TRBV11-2
CASSPRDRVGEQYF,TRBV7-8
CASSRADATNEKLFF,TRBV4-2
CASSLDASDRVADTQYF,TRBV11-2
CASSWSNEQYF,TRBV6-2/TRBV6-3
CATSDSHRHTDTQYF,TRBV24-1
CASSQTRFQTSMFF,TRBV4-3
CASSQATQGADEQYF,TRBV4-1
CASSSGGVGSYEQYF,TRBV7-9
CASSPRESTEQFF,TRBV16
CASSLERQGSPSYEQYF,TRBV5-1
CASSEMGEGNNSPLHF,TRBV9
CASSPLGGDLSNQPQHF,TRBV28
CASSFVPNRAGYTF,TRBV5-8
CASRTGNYGYTF,TRBV9
CASSQDGTGLHSGNTIYF,TRBV3-1/TRBV3-2
CASSPRTSGRAYNYEQYF,TRBV28
CASSLGQGAIDGYTF,TRBV3-1/TRBV3-2
CASSIAGGRAQPQHF,TRBV19
CASSLGGLDNQPQHF,TRBV28
CATSDGGQGYGYTF,TRBV24-1
CASSQDLNEKLFF,TRBV3-1/TRBV3-2
CATSREGRGGYEQYF,TRBV15
CASMLAGEGYYSNQPQHF,TRBV19
CASSLEMGEAETQYF,TRBV11-2
CASSPSTENTEAFF,TRBV18
CASSLAGASVEKLFF,TRBV28
CASSIGRGQGMETQYF,TRBV19
CASSAYGRTSGFSYEQYF,TRBV5-1
CASSSAGAYGNTIYF,TRBV5-8
CAWAETARNEKLFF,TRBV30
CATSSRDRGGTEAFF,TRBV15
CASSERVDQETQYF,TRBV9
CASSKRGPGTDTQYF,TRBV21-1
CASSLGGETLKMSTIYF,TRBV7-9
CASSQRPDYSYEQYF,TRBV5-6
CASSMSRLNSPLHF,TRBV25-1